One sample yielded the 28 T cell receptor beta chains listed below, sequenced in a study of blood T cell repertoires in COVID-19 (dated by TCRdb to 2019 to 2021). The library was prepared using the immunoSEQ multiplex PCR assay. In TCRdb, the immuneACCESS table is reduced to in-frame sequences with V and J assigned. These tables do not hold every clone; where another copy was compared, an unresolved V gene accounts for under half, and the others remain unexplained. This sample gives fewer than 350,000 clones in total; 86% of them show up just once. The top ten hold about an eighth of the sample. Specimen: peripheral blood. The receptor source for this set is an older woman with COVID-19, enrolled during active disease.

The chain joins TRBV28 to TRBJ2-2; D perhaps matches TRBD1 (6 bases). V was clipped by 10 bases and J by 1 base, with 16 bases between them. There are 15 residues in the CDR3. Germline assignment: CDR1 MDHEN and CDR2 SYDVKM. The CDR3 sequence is CATEPDRKNTGELFF. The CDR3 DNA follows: TGTGCCACCGAACCGGACAGAAAGAACACCGGGGAGCTGTTTTTT.

The CDR3 region is CTSSQDHRGSTEAFF. CDR3 coding DNA: TGCACCAGCAGCCAAGATCACCGGGGAAGTACTGAAGCTTTCTTT. The rearrangement joins TRBV1 to TRBJ1-1. TRBV1 counts as a pseudogene. The CDR3 has 15 residues.

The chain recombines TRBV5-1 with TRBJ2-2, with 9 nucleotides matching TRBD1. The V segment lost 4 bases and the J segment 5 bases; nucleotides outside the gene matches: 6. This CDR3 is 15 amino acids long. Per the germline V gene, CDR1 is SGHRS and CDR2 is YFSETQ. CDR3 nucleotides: TGCGCCAGCAGCCTACCGGGACAGGGAACCGGGGAGCTGTTTTTT. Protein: CASSLPGQGTGELFF.

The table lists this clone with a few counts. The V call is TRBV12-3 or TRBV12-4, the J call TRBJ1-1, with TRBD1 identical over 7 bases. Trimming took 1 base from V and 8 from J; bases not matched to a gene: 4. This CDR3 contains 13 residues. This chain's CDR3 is CASSLDRGREAFF. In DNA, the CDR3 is TGTGCCAGCAGTTTAGACAGGGGTAGAGAAGCTTTCTTT.

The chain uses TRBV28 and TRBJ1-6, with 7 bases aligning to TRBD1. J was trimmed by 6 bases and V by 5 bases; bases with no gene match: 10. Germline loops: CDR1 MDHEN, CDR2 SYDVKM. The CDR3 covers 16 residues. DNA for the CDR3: TGTGCCAGCAGTCACTCCACAGGGGACAGTAATTCACCCCTCCACTTT. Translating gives CASSHSTGDSNSPLHF.

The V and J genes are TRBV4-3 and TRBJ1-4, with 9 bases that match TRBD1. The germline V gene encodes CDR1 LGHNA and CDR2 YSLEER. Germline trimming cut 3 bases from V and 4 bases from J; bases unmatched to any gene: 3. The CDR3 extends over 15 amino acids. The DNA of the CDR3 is TGCGCCAGCAGCCATCTGGGACAGGGTAATGAAAAACTGTTTTTT. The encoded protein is CASSHLGQGNEKLFF.

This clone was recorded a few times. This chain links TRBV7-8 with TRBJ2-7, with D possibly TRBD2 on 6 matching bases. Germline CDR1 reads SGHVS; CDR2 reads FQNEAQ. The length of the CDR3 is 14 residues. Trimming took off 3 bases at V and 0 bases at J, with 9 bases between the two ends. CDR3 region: CASSLGTDSYEQYF. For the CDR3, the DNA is TGTGCCAGCAGCTTGGGGACTGACTCCTACGAGCAGTACTTC.

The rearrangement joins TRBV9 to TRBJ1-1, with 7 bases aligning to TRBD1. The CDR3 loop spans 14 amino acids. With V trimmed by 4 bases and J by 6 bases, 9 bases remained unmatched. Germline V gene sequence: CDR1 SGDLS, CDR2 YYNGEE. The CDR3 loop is CASSPRDRDSEAFF. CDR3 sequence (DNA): TGTGCCAGCAGCCCCCGTGACAGGGACTCTGAAGCTTTCTTT.

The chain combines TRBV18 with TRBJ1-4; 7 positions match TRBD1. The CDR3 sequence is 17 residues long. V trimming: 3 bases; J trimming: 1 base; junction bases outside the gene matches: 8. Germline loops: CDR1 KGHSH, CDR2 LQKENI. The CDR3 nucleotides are TGTGCCAGCTCACCGCAGCCGGGACAGCTAACTAATGAAAAACTGTTTTTT. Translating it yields CASSPQPGQLTNEKLFF.

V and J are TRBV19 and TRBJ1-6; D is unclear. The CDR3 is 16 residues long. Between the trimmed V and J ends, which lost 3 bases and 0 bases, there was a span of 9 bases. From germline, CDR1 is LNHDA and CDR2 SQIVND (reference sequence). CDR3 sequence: CASSIGRGSYNSPLHF. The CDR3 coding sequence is TGTGCCAGTAGTATTGGCCGGGGCTCCTATAATTCACCCCTCCACTTT.

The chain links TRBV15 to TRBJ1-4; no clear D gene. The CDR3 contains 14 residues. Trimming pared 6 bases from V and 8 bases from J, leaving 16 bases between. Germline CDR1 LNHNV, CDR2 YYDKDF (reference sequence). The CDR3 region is CATRLRVDGEKLFF. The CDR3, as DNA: TGTGCCACCAGGTTGAGGGTAGATGGGGAAAAACTGTTTTTT.

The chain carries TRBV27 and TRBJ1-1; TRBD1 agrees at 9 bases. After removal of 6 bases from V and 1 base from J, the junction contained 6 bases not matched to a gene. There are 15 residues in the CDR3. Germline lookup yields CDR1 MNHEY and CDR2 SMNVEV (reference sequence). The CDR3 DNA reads TGTGCCAGCAGCCCCTGGGGACAGGGGAACACTGAAGCTTTCTTT. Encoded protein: CASSPWGQGNTEAFF.

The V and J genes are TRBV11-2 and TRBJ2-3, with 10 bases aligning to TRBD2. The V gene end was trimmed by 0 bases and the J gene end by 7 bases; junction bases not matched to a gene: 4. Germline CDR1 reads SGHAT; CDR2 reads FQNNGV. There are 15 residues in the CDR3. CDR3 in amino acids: CASSLDKAGGNTQYF. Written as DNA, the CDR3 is TGTGCCAGCAGCTTAGATAAAGCGGGGGGGAATACGCAGTATTTT.

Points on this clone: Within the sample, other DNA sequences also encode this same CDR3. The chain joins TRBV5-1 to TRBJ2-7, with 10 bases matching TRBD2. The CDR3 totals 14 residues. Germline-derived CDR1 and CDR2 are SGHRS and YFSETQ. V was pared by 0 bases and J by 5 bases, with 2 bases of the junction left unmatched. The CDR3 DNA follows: TGCGCCAGCAGCTTGGTAGCGGGGGGCGACGAGCAGTACTTC. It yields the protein CASSLVAGGDEQYF.

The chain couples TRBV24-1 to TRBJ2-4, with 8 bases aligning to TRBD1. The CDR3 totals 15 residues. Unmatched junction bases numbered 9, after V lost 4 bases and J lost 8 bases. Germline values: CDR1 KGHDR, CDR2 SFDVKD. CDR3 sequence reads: CATSDSRGPGDIQYF. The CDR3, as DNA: TGTGCCACCAGTGACTCCAGGGGGCCGGGGGACATTCAGTACTTC.

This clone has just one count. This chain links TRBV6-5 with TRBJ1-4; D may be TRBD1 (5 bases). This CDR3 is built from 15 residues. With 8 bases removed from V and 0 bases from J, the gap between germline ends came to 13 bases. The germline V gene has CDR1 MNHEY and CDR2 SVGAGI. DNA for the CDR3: TGTGCCAGCGGATACAGGAGACCAACTAATGAAAAACTGTTTTTT. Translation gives CASGYRRPTNEKLFF.

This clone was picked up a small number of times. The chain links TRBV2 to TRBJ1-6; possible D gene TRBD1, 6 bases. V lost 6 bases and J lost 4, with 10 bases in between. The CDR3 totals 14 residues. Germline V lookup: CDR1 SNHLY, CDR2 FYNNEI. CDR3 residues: CASRGGGYNSPLHF. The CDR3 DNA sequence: TGTGCCAGCAGGGGAGGGGGTTATAATTCACCCCTCCACTTT.

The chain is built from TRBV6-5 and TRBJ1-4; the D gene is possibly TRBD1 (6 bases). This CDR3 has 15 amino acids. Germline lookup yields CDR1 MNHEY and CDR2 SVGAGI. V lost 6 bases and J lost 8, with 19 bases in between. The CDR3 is CASRPSYTGSEKLFF. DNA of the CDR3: TGTGCCAGCAGACCCTCGTACACAGGGTCGGAAAAACTGTTTTTT.

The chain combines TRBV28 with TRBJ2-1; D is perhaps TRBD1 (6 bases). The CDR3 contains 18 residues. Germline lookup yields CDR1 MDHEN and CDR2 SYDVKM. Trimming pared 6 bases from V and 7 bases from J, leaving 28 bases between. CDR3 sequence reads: CASSWSHQSGTNNNEQFF. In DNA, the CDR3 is TGTGCCAGCAGCTGGTCCCATCAGTCCGGGACAAACAATAATGAGCAGTTCTTC. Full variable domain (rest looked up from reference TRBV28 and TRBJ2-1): DVKVTQSSRYLVKRTGEKVFLECVQDMDHENMFWYRQDPGLGLRLIYFSYDVKMKEKGDIPEGYSVSREKKERFSLILESASTNQTSMYLCASSWSHQSGTNNNEQFFGPGTRLTVL.

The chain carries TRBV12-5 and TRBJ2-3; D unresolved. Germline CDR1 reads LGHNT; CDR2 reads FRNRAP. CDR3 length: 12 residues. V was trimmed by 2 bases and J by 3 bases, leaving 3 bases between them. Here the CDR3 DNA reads TGTGCTAGTGGTTTGACAACAGATACGCAGTATTTT. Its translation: CASGLTTDTQYF.

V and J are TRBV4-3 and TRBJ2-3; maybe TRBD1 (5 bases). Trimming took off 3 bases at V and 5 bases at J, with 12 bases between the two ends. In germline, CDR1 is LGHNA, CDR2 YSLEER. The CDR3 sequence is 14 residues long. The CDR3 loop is CASSQSLTGDTQYF. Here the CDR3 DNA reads TGCGCCAGCAGCCAGAGCCTCACAGGAGATACGCAGTATTTT.

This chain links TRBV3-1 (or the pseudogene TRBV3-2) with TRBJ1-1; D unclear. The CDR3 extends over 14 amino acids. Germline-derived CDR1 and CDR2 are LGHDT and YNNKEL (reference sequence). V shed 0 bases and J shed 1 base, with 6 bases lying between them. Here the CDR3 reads CASSQDGPNTEAFF. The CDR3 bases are TGTGCCAGCAGCCAAGATGGGCCGAACACTGAAGCTTTCTTT.

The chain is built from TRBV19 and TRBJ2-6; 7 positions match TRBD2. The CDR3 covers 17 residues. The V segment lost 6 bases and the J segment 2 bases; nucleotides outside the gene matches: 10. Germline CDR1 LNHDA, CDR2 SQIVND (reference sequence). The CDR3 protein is CASRPLLGGTGANVLTF. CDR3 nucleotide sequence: TGTGCCAGTAGGCCCCTCCTGGGGGGGACTGGGGCCAACGTCCTGACTTTC.

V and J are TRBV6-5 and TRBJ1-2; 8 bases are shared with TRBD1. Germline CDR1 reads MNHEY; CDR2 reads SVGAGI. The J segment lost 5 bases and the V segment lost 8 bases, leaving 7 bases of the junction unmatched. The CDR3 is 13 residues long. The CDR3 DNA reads TGTGCCAGCGCCCTGGACAGGGAATATGGCTACACCTTC. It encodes CASALDREYGYTF.

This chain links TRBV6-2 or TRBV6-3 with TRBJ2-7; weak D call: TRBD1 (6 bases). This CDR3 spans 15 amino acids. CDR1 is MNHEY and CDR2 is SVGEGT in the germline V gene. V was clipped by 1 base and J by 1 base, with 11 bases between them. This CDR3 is CASSYWAGASYEQYF. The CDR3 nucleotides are TGTGCCAGCAGTTACTGGGCAGGGGCATCCTACGAGCAGTACTTC.

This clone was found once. This CDR3 reads CASSLAPGGVGYGYTF. CDR3 coding DNA: TGTGCCAGCAGCTTAGCCCCCGGGGGAGTGGGGTATGGCTACACCTTC. The V and J genes are TRBV11-2 and TRBJ1-2; perhaps TRBD1 as D (5 bases). This CDR3 has 16 residues. V lost 1 base and J 5 bases, leaving 17 bases between the germline ends. Germline V lookup: CDR1 SGHAT, CDR2 FQNNGV.

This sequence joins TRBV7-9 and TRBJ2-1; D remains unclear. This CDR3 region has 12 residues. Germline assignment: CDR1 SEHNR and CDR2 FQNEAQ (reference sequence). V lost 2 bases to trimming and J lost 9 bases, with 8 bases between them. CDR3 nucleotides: TGTGCCAGCAGCTTACTAGAGACTGAGCAGTTCTTC. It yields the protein CASSLLETEQFF.

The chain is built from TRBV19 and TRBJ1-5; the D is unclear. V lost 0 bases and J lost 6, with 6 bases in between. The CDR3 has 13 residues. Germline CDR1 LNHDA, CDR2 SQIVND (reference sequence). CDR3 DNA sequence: TGTGCCAGTAGTATAGAGAGAGGTCAGCCCCAGCATTTT. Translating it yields CASSIERGQPQHF.